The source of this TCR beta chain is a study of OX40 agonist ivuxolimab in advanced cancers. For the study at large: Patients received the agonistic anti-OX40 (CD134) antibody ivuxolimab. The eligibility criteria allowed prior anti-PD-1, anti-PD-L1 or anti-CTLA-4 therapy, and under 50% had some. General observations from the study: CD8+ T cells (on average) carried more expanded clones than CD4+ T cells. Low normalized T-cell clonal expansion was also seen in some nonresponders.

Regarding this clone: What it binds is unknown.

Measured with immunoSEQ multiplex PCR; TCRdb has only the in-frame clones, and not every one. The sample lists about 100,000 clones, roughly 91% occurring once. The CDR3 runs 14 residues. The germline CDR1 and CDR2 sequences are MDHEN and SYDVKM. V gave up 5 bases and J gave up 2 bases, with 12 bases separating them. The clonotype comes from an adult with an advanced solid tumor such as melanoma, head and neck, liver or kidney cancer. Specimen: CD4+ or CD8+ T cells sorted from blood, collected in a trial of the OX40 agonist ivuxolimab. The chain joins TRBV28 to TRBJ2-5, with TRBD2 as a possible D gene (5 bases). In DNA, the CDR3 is TGTGCCAGCAGTCGGAACGGGGTTCAAGAGACCCAGTACTTC. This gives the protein CASSRNGVQETQYF. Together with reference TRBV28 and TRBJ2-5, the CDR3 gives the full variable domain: DVKVTQSSRYLVKRTGEKVFLECVQDMDHENMFWYRQDPGLGLRLIYFSYDVKMKEKGDIPEGYSVSREKKERFSLILESASTNQTSMYLCASSRNGVQETQYFGPGTRLLVL.